This T cell receptor beta chain was identified in a study of T-cell memory formation after mild COVID-19. Overall study results and limits: CD4+ bias marked clones expanding day 15 to 37, unlike balanced contracting clones. Cross-reactive memory appears to have joined, as suggested by some responding clones showing up in pre-infection memory.

The ends lost 4 bases at V and 4 bases at J; junction bases unmatched: 9. Germline V gene lookup returns CDR1 LNHDA and CDR2 SQIVND (reference sequence). The CDR3 spans 15 residues. TCRdb processed the 5' RACE reads anew with MiXCR; each CDR3 protein has one entry. The table records some 120,000 distinct CDR3 sequences, approximately 15% of them present only once. As to this clonotype: Its antigen is not known.

The source is an adult woman who had mild COVID-19 (a few samples of this study predate the infection). Cell type and time point are not known. The genes are TRBV19 and TRBJ2-7, with 8 bases matching TRBD1. The sequencing sample was made of PBMCs or a T cell subset sorted from them (not recorded which). The CDR3 protein is CASSTGGQGYYEQYF. In nucleotides, the CDR3 is TGTGCCAGTAGTACCGGAGGACAGGGTTATTACGAGCAGTACTTC.